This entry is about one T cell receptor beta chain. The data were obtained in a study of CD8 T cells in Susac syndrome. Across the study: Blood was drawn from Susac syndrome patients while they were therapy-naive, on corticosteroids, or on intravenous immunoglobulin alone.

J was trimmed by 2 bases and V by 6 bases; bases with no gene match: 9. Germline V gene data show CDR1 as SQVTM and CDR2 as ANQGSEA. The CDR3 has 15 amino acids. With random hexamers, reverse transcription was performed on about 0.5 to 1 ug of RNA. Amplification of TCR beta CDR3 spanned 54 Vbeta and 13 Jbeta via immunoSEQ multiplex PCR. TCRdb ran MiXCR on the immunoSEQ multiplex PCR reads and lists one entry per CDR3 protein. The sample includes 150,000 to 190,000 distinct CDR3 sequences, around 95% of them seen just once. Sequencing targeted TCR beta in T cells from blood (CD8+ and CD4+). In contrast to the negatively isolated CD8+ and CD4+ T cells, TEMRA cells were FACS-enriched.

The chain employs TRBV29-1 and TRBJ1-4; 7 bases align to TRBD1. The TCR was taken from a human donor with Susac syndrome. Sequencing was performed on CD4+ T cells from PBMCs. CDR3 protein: CSVAALTGTNEKLFF. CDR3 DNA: TGCAGCGTGGCGGCCCTGACAGGGACTAATGAAAAACTGTTTTTT.